The 11 T cell receptor beta chains below all came from one sample that was sequenced in a study of blood T cell repertoires in COVID-19. Assay used: immunoSEQ multiplex PCR; TCRdb lists only in-frame clones, some missing. Of roughly 200,000 clones in the sample, about 88% were seen once. Sequenced input: peripheral blood. The receptors come from a woman between 45 and 60 years old with COVID-19, enrolled during active disease.

The genes are TRBV19 and TRBJ1-2; D gene unclear. Germline values: CDR1 LNHDA, CDR2 SQIVND (reference sequence). Trimming removed 3 bases from V and 2 bases from J, with 10 bases in between. The CDR3 runs 14 residues. CDR3 nucleotide sequence: TGTGCCAGTAGTATTAACGGGAAGAACTATGGCTACACCTTC. This gives the protein CASSINGKNYGYTF.

This clone was seen once. The germline gene is not matched at one end of the junction; a read error may be the cause. This sequence joins TRBV5-1 and TRBJ1-6; 7 bases map to TRBD1. Germline V gene lookup returns CDR1 SGHRS and CDR2 YFSETQ. The length of the CDR3 is 15 residues. CDR3 residues: CASKLEGGYNSPLYF. DNA of the CDR3: TGCGCCAGCAAGTTAGAAGGGGGCTATAATTCACCCCTCTACTTT.

The chain is built from TRBV11-3 and TRBJ1-1; tentatively, D is TRBD1 (6 bases). The ends were cut back, 3 bases at V and 5 bases at J, with 13 bases in the middle. This CDR3 has 14 residues. CDR1 and CDR2 from the germline V gene are SGHNT and YENEEA. The chain's CDR3 is CASSLDSPGTEAFF. CDR3 nucleotide sequence: TGTGCCAGCAGCTTGGACAGCCCGGGGACTGAAGCTTTCTTT.

This clone showed up just once. The chain uses TRBV27 and TRBJ2-3; 10 bases map to TRBD2. This CDR3 is 15 amino acids long. Germline loops: CDR1 MNHEY, CDR2 SMNVEV (reference sequence). Trimming cost V 8 bases and J 3 bases; bases outside gene matches: 8. The CDR3, as DNA: TGTGCCAGCTGGGTGAGCGGGGGGGCAACAGATACGCAGTATTTT. Translating gives CASWVSGGATDTQYF.

The chain combines TRBV5-1 with TRBJ2-4; TRBD1 matches at 10 bases. V trimming: 3 bases; J trimming: 1 base; junction bases outside the gene matches: 1. In germline, CDR1 is SGHRS, CDR2 YFSETQ. The CDR3 runs 15 residues. For the CDR3, the DNA is TGCGCCAGCAGCTCGACAGGGGGCGCCAAAAACATTCAGTACTTC. Residues: CASSSTGGAKNIQYF. Combining the CDR3 with reference TRBV5-1 and TRBJ2-4 gives the whole variable domain KAGVTQTPRYLIKTRGQQVTLSCSPISGHRSVSWYQQTPGQGLQFLFEYFSETQRNKGNFPGRFSGRQFSNSRSEMNVSTLELGDSALYLCASSSTGGAKNIQYFGAGTRLSVL.

Written as DNA, the CDR3 is TGTGCCAGCAGCTTGGGGCCAAACGGGGAGCAGTACTTC. As protein: CASSLGPNGEQYF. V gene TRBV7-7 combines with J gene TRBJ2-7; a possible D gene is TRBD1 (5 bases). The CDR3 totals 13 residues. The ends were cut back, 3 bases at V and 7 bases at J, with 13 bases in the middle. Germline CDR1 reads SSHAT; CDR2 reads FNYEAQ (reference sequence). Drawing the rest from reference TRBV7-7 and TRBJ2-7, the complete variable domain is GAGVSQSPRYKVTKRGQDVTLRCDPISSHATLYWYQQALGQGPEFLTYFNYEAQPDKSGLPSDRFSAERPEGSISTLTIQRTEQRDSAMYRCASSLGPNGEQYFGPGTRLTVT.

The V call is TRBV10-2, the J call TRBJ2-2; 11 positions match TRBD2. The V segment lost 8 bases and the J segment 3 bases; nucleotides outside the gene matches: 5. CDR1 and CDR2 from the germline V gene are WSHSY and SAAADI. The CDR3 is 15 residues long. CDR3 bases: TGCGCCAGCGGTCTAGCGGGGGGACACACCGGGGAGCTGTTTTTT. Translation gives CASGLAGGHTGELFF.

This clone appeared a single time. This rearrangement joins TRBV12-5 to TRBJ2-7, with TRBD1 matching over 11 bases. Germline CDR1 is LGHNT and CDR2 is FRNRAP. J gave up 7 bases and V 0 bases, and 8 bases lay outside the gene matches. The CDR3 is 16 amino acids. The CDR3: CASGLVLGQGAGEQYF. The CDR3 coding sequence is TGTGCTAGTGGTTTGGTACTAGGACAGGGGGCGGGTGAGCAGTACTTC.

The chain is built from TRBV5-1 and TRBJ1-2; D might be TRBD1 (5 bases). The CDR3 length is 12 residues. Between the trimmed V and J ends, which lost 0 bases and 6 bases, there was a span of 6 bases. The germline V gene encodes CDR1 SGHRS and CDR2 YFSETQ. CDR3 loop: CASSLVGDGYTF. Here the CDR3 DNA reads TGCGCCAGCAGCTTGGTAGGGGATGGCTACACCTTC.

The chain's CDR3 is CANQHSGYLVRTPLHF. CDR3 nucleotides: TGTGCTAACCAACACTCGGGGTACCTGGTCAGAACACCCCTCCACTTT. The genes are TRBV24-1 and TRBJ1-6; D gene ambiguous. The CDR3 consists of 16 residues. The germline V gene encodes CDR1 KGHDR and CDR2 SFDVKD.

This sequence joins TRBV30 and TRBJ2-3, with TRBD1 matching 7 bases. Germline V gene sequence: CDR1 GTSNPN, CDR2 SVGIG (reference sequence). This CDR3 comprises 13 residues. The V segment lost 2 bases and the J segment 5 bases; nucleotides outside the gene matches: 4. The CDR3 DNA reads TGTGCCTGGAGTCCAGGGGGAAGAGATACGCAGTATTTT. It specifies CAWSPGGRDTQYF.